A single T cell receptor (beta chain) is shown here with its context. Germline CDR1 SNHLY, CDR2 FYNNEI. Trimming removed 2 bases from V and 4 bases from J, with 12 bases in between. The CDR3 sequence is 15 residues long. Produced via immunoSEQ multiplex PCR; TCRdb's table is partial and in-frame only. Of 300,000 to 350,000 clones in the sample, 86% were seen once. This sample is part of a study of blood T cell repertoires in COVID-19. Study overall: Collection of acute and convalescent COVID-19 samples took place in the United States, Italy and Spain.

The sequencing sample was made of PBMCs or T cells enriched from blood (not recorded which). The chain couples TRBV2 to TRBJ1-5, with a weak D call TRBD1 (5 bases). The clonotype originates from a woman in her 40s with acute COVID-19. CDR3 in DNA: TGTGCCAGCAGTGAACTGGGGCGGAATAATCAGCCCCAGCATTTT. It yields the protein CASSELGRNNQPQHF.